Presented here are 21 T cell receptor beta chains from one specimen sequenced in a study of cytomegalovirus exposure and HLA in healthy donors. The PCR ran on 60 Vbeta and 13 Jbeta primers. This table comes from immunoSEQ multiplex PCR, and its TCRdb copy is limited to in-frame clones, with some not included. Here the sample spans about 98,000 clones, around 75% being singletons. Sequencing input: PBMCs. The receptors originated from a man between 18 and 35 years old in good health and CMV-seropositive.

The CDR3 bases are TGCGCCAGCAGCTTAATGGGACAGGGGGCCTACGAGCAGTACTTC. Protein sequence: CASSLMGQGAYEQYF. The rearrangement links TRBV5-1 to TRBJ2-7, with TRBD1 identical over 11 bases. V was pared by 2 bases and J by 2 bases, with 3 bases of the junction left unmatched. CDR1 is SGHRS, CDR2 YFSETQ, per germline. This CDR3 region has 15 residues.

This clone came up a few times. The chain employs TRBV7-8 and TRBJ1-2; maybe TRBD1 (6 bases). The length of the CDR3 is 16 residues. Trimming left V 5 bases short and J 2 bases short, with 18 bases between. Per germline, CDR1 SGHVS and CDR2 FQNEAQ. The CDR3 here is CASSPLPRGKNYGYTF. The CDR3 DNA reads TGTGCCAGCAGCCCTCTCCCGAGGGGGAAAAACTATGGCTACACCTTC.

The chain joins TRBV10-2 to TRBJ2-5; 10 nucleotides agree with TRBD2. After removal of 5 bases from V and 4 bases from J, the junction contained 7 bases not matched to a gene. The CDR3 is 15 residues long. Germline CDR1 is WSHSY and CDR2 is SAAADI. The CDR3 is CASSNPSGGVETQYF. CDR3 bases: TGCGCCAGCAGTAACCCTAGCGGGGGTGTAGAGACCCAGTACTTC.

The chain recombines TRBV27 with TRBJ2-5; a possible D gene is TRBD1 (6 bases). The DNA matches TRBJ2-7 better at its end, which makes the J call doubtful. This CDR3 contains 15 residues. In germline, CDR1 is MNHEY, CDR2 SMNVEV (reference sequence). This CDR3 is CASRGSGTFSYEQYF. As DNA, the CDR3 is TGTGCCAGCAGGGGTTCCGGGACATTCTCCTACGAGCAGTACTTC.

This clone was detected only a few times. The chain couples TRBV7-9 to TRBJ1-1; D is possibly TRBD1 (6 bases). This CDR3 region has 15 residues. Germline CDR1 is SEHNR and CDR2 is FQNEAQ (reference sequence). The V end lost 5 bases, the J end lost 1 base, and 14 bases lay between the germline ends. CDR3 DNA: TGTGCCAGCAGCCGCACAGGGCTGGCGAACACTGAAGCTTTCTTT. This gives the protein CASSRTGLANTEAFF.

J is TRBJ2-5 and V is TRBV6-6, with 7 bases matching TRBD2. Germline CDR1 reads MNHNY; CDR2 reads SVGAGI (reference sequence). This CDR3 is 14 amino acids long. The junction had 8 bases not matched to a gene; V was cut back by 6 bases and J by 4 bases. The CDR3 region is CASSLGGVRETQYF. The CDR3 coding sequence is TGTGCCAGCAGCCTGGGAGGGGTTCGAGAGACCCAGTACTTC.

This clone was picked up a small number of times. The chain has TRBV13 and TRBJ2-7, with 8 bases matching TRBD1. The CDR3 length is 16 residues. Germline V gene data show CDR1 as PRHDT and CDR2 as FYEKMQ (reference sequence). V was clipped by 5 bases and J by 2 bases; unmatched bases: 11. The CDR3 region is CASSQSLGTGTYEQYF. The CDR3 DNA follows: TGTGCCAGCAGCCAATCCCTCGGGACAGGTACCTACGAGCAGTACTTC. The whole variable domain, remainder taken from reference TRBV13 and TRBJ2-7, is AAGVIQSPRHLIKEKRETATLKCYPIPRHDTVYWYQQGPGQDPQFLISFYEKMQSDKGSIPDRFSAQQFSDYHSELNMSSLELGDSALYFCASSQSLGTGTYEQYFGPGTRLTVT.

The chain is built from TRBV6-1 and TRBJ1-2, with 10 bases lining up with TRBD1. The CDR3 covers 17 residues. Per germline, CDR1 MNHNS and CDR2 SASEGT. V lost 4 bases to trimming and J lost 4 bases; unmatched junction nucleotides: 12. Here the CDR3 DNA reads TGTGCCAGCAGTGGGATTGACAGGGGGCGTTTGGGCTATGGCTACACCTTC. Its translation is CASSGIDRGRLGYGYTF.

The CDR3: CASSFGGGSTYEQYF. The CDR3 DNA reads TGTGCCAGCAGCTTCGGGGGGGGATCTACCTACGAGCAGTACTTC. V gene TRBV7-2 combines with J gene TRBJ2-7; TRBD2 matches 8 bases. The V segment lost 3 bases and the J segment 2 bases; nucleotides outside the gene matches: 6. Germline CDR1 is SGHTA and CDR2 is FQGNSA. This CDR3 region has 15 residues.

The chain joins TRBV10-1 to TRBJ2-3, with D perhaps matching TRBD1 (6 bases). Per germline, CDR1 WNHNN and CDR2 SYGVQD (reference sequence). CDR3 length: 11 amino acids. Trimming removed 6 bases from V and 9 bases from J, with 10 bases in between. CDR3 sequence (DNA): TGCGCCAGCAGCGATGGGGGCACGCAGTATTTT. This encodes CASSDGGTQYF.

V usage is TRBV7-3 and J usage is TRBJ1-1; TRBD1 aligns across 7 bases. The CDR3 extends over 16 amino acids. Germline V gene lookup returns CDR1 SGHTA and CDR2 FQGTGA. V was pared by 3 bases and J by 1 base, with 8 bases of the junction left unmatched. CDR3 residues: CASSFKQRQGNTEAFF. The CDR3 DNA sequence: TGTGCCAGCAGCTTTAAACAACGACAGGGGAACACTGAAGCTTTCTTT.

J is TRBJ2-3 and V is TRBV5-1, with TRBD2 as a possible D gene (5 bases). Germline lookup yields CDR1 SGHRS and CDR2 YFSETQ. Trimming stripped 0 bases from V and 0 bases from J, with 5 bases between. This CDR3 spans 14 amino acids. CDR3 sequence reads: CASSLGGSTDTQYF. CDR3 bases: TGCGCCAGCAGCTTGGGCGGGAGCACAGATACGCAGTATTTT.

The chain uses TRBV6-4 and TRBJ1-2; 7 nucleotides align to TRBD1. V was pared by 10 bases and J by 14 bases, with 10 bases of the junction left unmatched. The CDR3 length is 10 residues. CDR1 is MRHNA, CDR2 SNTAGT, per germline. Written as DNA, the CDR3 is TGTGCCAAACGCCACAGGGGTTATACCTTC. It encodes CAKRHRGYTF.

This clone appeared once. The J gene is TRBJ1-1, the V gene TRBV5-1; the D gene is possibly TRBD1 (6 bases). The germline gives CDR1 SGHRS, CDR2 YFSETQ. This CDR3 comprises 15 residues. Deletions cut 2 bases from V and 4 bases from J, with 15 bases between. The CDR3 protein is CASSFDFNRVTEAFF. DNA for the CDR3: TGCGCCAGCAGCTTCGACTTCAACAGGGTCACTGAAGCTTTCTTT.

This clone was seen only once. The chain joins TRBV15 to TRBJ2-1; tentative D call: TRBD1 (6 bases). V was trimmed by 6 bases and J by 4 bases, leaving 7 bases between them. The germline V gene has CDR1 LNHNV and CDR2 YYDKDF (reference sequence). The CDR3 consists of 12 residues. The DNA for the CDR3 is TGTGCCACCAGTGGACAGTACAATGAGCAGTTCTTC. Encoded protein: CATSGQYNEQFF. Based on the CDR3 plus reference TRBV15 and TRBJ2-1, the full variable domain is DAMVIQNPRYQVTQFGKPVTLSCSQTLNHNVMYWYQQKSSQAPKLLFHYYDKDFNNEADTPDNFQSRRPNTSFCFLDIRSPGLGDTAMYLCATSGQYNEQFFGPGTRLTVL.

The chain couples TRBV5-4 to TRBJ2-1; no definite D call. The CDR3 is made up of 12 amino acids. In germline, CDR1 is SGHNT, CDR2 YYREEE (reference sequence). V was trimmed by 4 bases and J by 7 bases, leaving 9 bases between them. Here the CDR3 reads CASSDTLNEQFF. Written as DNA, the CDR3 is TGTGCCAGCAGCGACACTTTGAATGAGCAGTTCTTC.

The V gene is TRBV5-1, the J gene TRBJ1-6, with 7 bases fitting TRBD1. Germline V gene data show CDR1 as SGHRS and CDR2 as YFSETQ. The CDR3 runs to 14 residues. V trimming: 4 bases; J trimming: 5 bases; junction bases outside the gene matches: 3. For the CDR3, the DNA is TGCGCCAGCAGCAAAGGACAGGATAATTCACCCCTCCACTTT. Translated: CASSKGQDNSPLHF.

The chain couples TRBV27 to TRBJ2-7; 8 positions match TRBD1. This CDR3 comprises 15 residues. Trimming took 0 bases from V and 4 from J; bases not matched to a gene: 5. Germline V gene lookup returns CDR1 MNHEY and CDR2 SMNVEV (reference sequence). CDR3 residues: CASSLSRDRLYEQYF. The CDR3 nucleotides are TGTGCCAGCAGTTTATCGCGGGACAGGCTTTACGAGCAGTACTTC.

This clone has just a few counts. The chain carries TRBV6-1 and TRBJ2-5; 15 nucleotides match TRBD2. TRBJ2-7 matches the DNA end more closely, so the J call is doubtful. The CDR3 extends over 15 amino acids. Germline CDR1 reads MNHNS; CDR2 reads SASEGT. For the CDR3, the DNA is TGTGCCAGCAGTGGGACTAGCGGGGGGGCAGACGAGCAGTACTTC. Translating it yields CASSGTSGGADEQYF.

The J gene is TRBJ1-6, the V gene TRBV27, with 8 positions matching TRBD1. CDR1 and CDR2 from the germline V gene are MNHEY and SMNVEV (reference sequence). CDR3 length: 16 amino acids. V lost 5 bases and J lost 7; bases outside the gene matches: 10. The CDR3 protein is CASSQSGTGRNSPLHF. DNA of the CDR3: TGTGCCAGCAGTCAGTCGGGGACAGGACGGAATTCACCCCTCCACTTT.

The chain uses TRBV18 and TRBJ2-5; 10 bases are a match to TRBD2. J gave up 3 bases and V 8 bases, and 12 bases lay outside the gene matches. The CDR3 is made up of 16 amino acids. Germline V gene lookup returns CDR1 KGHSH and CDR2 LQKENI. The CDR3 here is CASLPGLAISKETQYF. As DNA, the CDR3 is TGTGCCAGCCTCCCGGGACTAGCGATATCCAAAGAGACCCAGTACTTC.